This is a list of T cell receptor beta chains from one sample in a study of persistence of HIV-infected CD4 T cells. Their specific antigens are unknown. Profiling relied on immunoSEQ multiplex PCR, and the TCRdb table lists in-frame clones only, not all of them. Of tens of thousands of clones listed, approximately 90% are singletons. The specimen comprised CD4+ T cells sorted from PBMCs after roughly 18-hour stimulation, sampled from a patient who received antiretroviral therapy. These TCRs come from an adult woman with HIV who was CMV-seropositive. CDR3s include the opening cysteine and the closing phenylalanine or tryptophan. A D gene is named only where the DNA matches it firmly. Only some rows state a clone size, as once, few, many or a class for expanded clones.

v_call,d_call,j_call,clone_size,cdr3_nt,cdr3_aa
TRBV7-2,TRBD1,TRBJ2-4,NA,TGTGCCAGCAGCCCGGGAGAGGGCAGGGGGCGGGCCAAAAACATTCAGTACTTC,CASSPGEGRGRAKNIQYF
TRBV27,NA,TRBJ2-7,NA,TGTGCCAGCAGTTTACGGGTATTCGACGAGCAGTACTTC,CASSLRVFDEQYF
TRBV18,TRBD1,TRBJ1-3,NA,TGTGCCAGCTCACCGGGACAGATCATCTCTGGAAACACCATATATTTT,CASSPGQIISGNTIYF
TRBV6-2/TRBV6-3,TRBD1,TRBJ1-1,NA,TGTGCCAGCAGCCCACGACAGGGACGGACAAACACTGAAGCTTTCTTT,CASSPRQGRTNTEAFF
TRBV20-1,TRBD1,TRBJ1-2,NA,TGCAGTGCTAGTGATGGGAGACAGGGAGTAAGCTATGGCTACACCTTC,CSASDGRQGVSYGYTF
TRBV10-3,NA,TRBJ1-2,NA,TGTGCCATCAGGGAGACGGACACGAGCTATGGCTACACCTTC,CAIRETDTSYGYTF
TRBV29-1,NA,TRBJ2-3,NA,TGCAGCGTTGAAGGCGGGGCCACAGATACGCAGTATTTT,CSVEGGATDTQYF
TRBV19,NA,TRBJ1-5,NA,TGTGCCAGTAATGCCGGGGACTGGTCCCCCAGAGATCAGCCCCAGCATTTT,CASNAGDWSPRDQPQHF
TRBV11-3,NA,TRBJ1-4,NA,TGTGCCAGCAGCTTAAATCTACGTGAAAAACTGTTTTTT,CASSLNLREKLFF
TRBV3-1/TRBV3-2,NA,TRBJ2-2,NA,TGTGCCAGCAGCCCGATGGGGGCGTCCGGGGAGCTGTTTTTT,CASSPMGASGELFF
TRBV21-1,NA,TRBJ1-2,NA,TGTGCCAGCAGCAAAGGCCGGCTGGAGGGTAACTATGGCTACACCTTC,CASSKGRLEGNYGYTF
TRBV28,NA,TRBJ2-5,NA,TGTGCCACCTTACGGCAAGAGACCCAGTACTTC,CATLRQETQYF
TRBV7-2,NA,TRBJ2-3,NA,TGTGCCAGCAGCCTAGGACTTCGAGGCACAGATACGCAGTATTTT,CASSLGLRGTDTQYF
TRBV7-9,NA,TRBJ2-5,NA,TGTGCCAGCAGCCTAAGGGTTGAGACCCAGTACTTC,CASSLRVETQYF
TRBV4-3,NA,TRBJ2-5,NA,TGCGCCAGCAGCCGGGGGGCTACTCCTGGAGAGACCCAGTACTTC,CASSRGATPGETQYF
TRBV5-1,TRBD1,TRBJ1-6,NA,TGCGCCAGCAGCTTCGGGACAGGGGATTCACCCCTCCACTTT,CASSFGTGDSPLHF
TRBV18,TRBD2,TRBJ2-7,NA,TGTGCCAGCTCACCACCAAGCGGGGGGGTCCCCTACGAGCAGTACTTC,CASSPPSGGVPYEQYF
TRBV7-8,NA,TRBJ1-5,NA,TGTGCCAGCAGCCCCCTATCACAGATTAGCAATCAGCCCCAGCATTTT,CASSPLSQISNQPQHF
TRBV15,NA,TRBJ2-3,NA,TGTGCCACCAGACCGTCGGGCCGCACAGATACGCAGTATTTT,CATRPSGRTDTQYF
TRBV7-8,NA,TRBJ2-3,NA,TGTGCCAGCAGCTTAGAGATAAAAGGGCGGACTAGCACAGATACGCAGTATTTT,CASSLEIKGRTSTDTQYF
TRBV7-3,NA,TRBJ2-2,once,TGTGCCAGCAGTCGACGTATGGGGGTAACCGGGGAGCTGTTTTTT,CASSRRMGVTGELFF
TRBV19,TRBD2,TRBJ2-7,NA,TGTGCCAGTAGTAAGGGGCTAGCGGGAGTCTACGAGCAGTACTTC,CASSKGLAGVYEQYF
TRBV9,TRBD2,TRBJ2-1,NA,TGTGCCAGCAGCGCGGGGGGAGACGACTACAATGAGCAGTTCTTC,CASSAGGDDYNEQFF
TRBV5-1,NA,TRBJ1-3,NA,TGCGCCAGCAGCTTGTTAGGTGACAGAACTGGAAACACCATATATTTT,CASSLLGDRTGNTIYF
TRBV2,NA,TRBJ2-2,NA,TGTGCCACCCAGGTAGAGGGCACCACCGGGGAGCTGTTTTTT,CATQVEGTTGELFF
TRBV28,NA,TRBJ2-7,once,TGTGCCAGCTTCTCGGATACCTACGAGCAGTACTTC,CASFSDTYEQYF
TRBV27,TRBD2,TRBJ2-1,NA,TGTGCCAGCAGGAAAGCGGGAGGGCCGAGGGATGAGCAGTTCTTC,CASRKAGGPRDEQFF
TRBV20-1,NA,TRBJ2-7,NA,TGCAGTGCTAGCGGGAGCTACGAGCAGTACTTC,CSASGSYEQYF
TRBV27,NA,TRBJ1-4,NA,TGTGCCAGCAGTTTTTCAACTAATGAAAAACTGTTTTTT,CASSFSTNEKLFF
TRBV3-1/TRBV3-2,NA,TRBJ1-5,NA,TGTGCCAGCAGCCAAGGTCCTCCTATGGGTCACAATCAGCCCCAGCATTTT,CASSQGPPMGHNQPQHF
TRBV19,NA,TRBJ1-1,NA,TGTGCCAGTAGTATCAGGCAGAACACTGAAGCTTTCTTT,CASSIRQNTEAFF
TRBV30,NA,TRBJ1-2,NA,TGTGCCTGGAGTGTAAGGGGCCCCAGGGGTTCCTATGGCTACACCTTC,CAWSVRGPRGSYGYTF
TRBV5-1,TRBD2,TRBJ2-1,NA,TGCGCCAGCAGTCCCCCCGGGACTAGCGGGCCTCAGTTCTTC,CASSPPGTSGPQFF
TRBV7-2,NA,TRBJ1-3,NA,TGTGCCAGCAGCTTAGACAGGTCCCCTGGAAACACCATATATTTT,CASSLDRSPGNTIYF
TRBV19,NA,TRBJ2-7,NA,TGTGCCAGTAGTGATGGCGGGGGCTTTACCTACGAGCAGTACTTC,CASSDGGGFTYEQYF
TRBV3-1/TRBV3-2,TRBD2,TRBJ2-7,NA,TGTGCCAGCAGCCCGACTAGCGGGTACGAGCAGTACTTC,CASSPTSGYEQYF
TRBV5-1,NA,TRBJ1-6,NA,TGCGCCAGCACCCAGAACGATAATTCACCCCTCCACTTT,CASTQNDNSPLHF
TRBV7-2,NA,TRBJ1-1,NA,TGTGCCAGCAGCGAACTTTATATGAACACTGAAGCTTTCTTT,CASSELYMNTEAFF